The 21 T cell receptor beta chains below come from one sample, sequenced in a study of blood T cell repertoires in COVID-19. Data came from immunoSEQ multiplex PCR; TCRdb stores just in-frame clones and leaves some out. The sample shows some 350,000 clones, more than 70% of them seen only once. The sequenced material came from peripheral blood. These receptors were obtained from a woman in her 70s with COVID-19, enrolled during active disease.

This chain joins TRBV7-9 and TRBJ1-2; no reliable D call. Germline CDR1 reads SEHNR; CDR2 reads FQNEAQ (reference sequence). The CDR3 runs 12 residues. Trimming shortened V by 1 base and J by 8 bases, and 8 bases separated the two germline ends. As DNA, the CDR3 is TGTGCCAGCAGCTTAGGGTCTGGCGGCTACACCTTC. Protein: CASSLGSGGYTF.

This sequence joins TRBV2 and TRBJ2-7, with D perhaps matching TRBD1 (5 bases). The CDR3 totals 15 residues. V lost 6 bases and J 1 base, leaving 16 bases between the germline ends. Looked up from germline, CDR1 is SNHLY and CDR2 is FYNNEI. CDR3 loop: CASRFDSLDSYEQYF. The CDR3 nucleotides are TGTGCCAGCAGGTTTGACAGTTTGGATTCCTACGAGCAGTACTTC.

This clone was seen a handful of times. The gene calls are TRBV19 and TRBJ1-2, with D possibly TRBD1 on 6 matching bases. V was shortened by 5 bases and J by 0 bases, with 13 bases between the two germline ends. The CDR3 has 15 amino acids. CDR1 LNHDA and CDR2 SQIVND come from the germline V gene (reference sequence). CDR3 residues: CASSSRQAANYGYTF. In nucleotides, the CDR3 is TGTGCCAGTAGTTCCAGACAGGCAGCTAACTATGGCTACACCTTC.

The V and J genes are TRBV5-6 and TRBJ2-7; 8 nucleotides line up with TRBD2. V trimming: 4 bases; J trimming: 3 bases; junction bases outside the gene matches: 12. CDR3 length: 16 residues. Germline loops: CDR1 SGHDT, CDR2 YYEEEE. For the CDR3, the DNA is TGTGCCAGCAGCCCCGTCGGGAGGGTTAACATCTACGAGCAGTACTTC. Amino acids: CASSPVGRVNIYEQYF.

This chain connects TRBV18 to TRBJ1-1, with a possible D match to TRBD1 (6 bases). The germline CDR1 and CDR2 sequences are KGHSH and LQKENI. The ends were cut back, 6 bases at V and 7 bases at J, with 18 bases in the middle. The CDR3 spans 14 residues. Here the CDR3 DNA reads TGTGCCAGCTCCGGGACGAGCGGGGACAATGAAGCTTTCTTT. It is translated as CASSGTSGDNEAFF.

The chain has TRBV12-3 or TRBV12-4 and TRBJ1-2, with 8 bases matching TRBD1. V lost 6 bases, J lost 8 bases, and 5 bases stayed unmatched. CDR3 size: 12 residues. The CDR3, as DNA: TGTGCCAGCAGCCCAGGGGGCTGGGGCTACACCTTC. Its protein product is CASSPGGWGYTF.

The rearrangement joins TRBV28 to TRBJ2-7; D may be TRBD2 (6 bases). The CDR3 has 12 amino acids. Trimming pared 5 bases from V and 7 bases from J, leaving 12 bases between. Germline V gene data show CDR1 as MDHEN and CDR2 as SYDVKM. CDR3 amino acids: CASSPGRREQYF. DNA for the CDR3: TGTGCCAGCAGTCCGGGGAGGCGTGAGCAGTACTTC.

The rearrangement uses TRBV7-2 and TRBJ2-3; D unresolved. From germline, CDR1 is SGHTA and CDR2 FQGNSA. The CDR3 loop spans 16 amino acids. V was clipped by 6 bases and J by 5 bases, with 21 bases between them. The CDR3 DNA follows: TGTGCCAGCAGTTCCGATCCGGGTTCTTCACTAGATACGCAGTATTTT. Translated: CASSSDPGSSLDTQYF.

The rearrangement uses TRBV5-4 and TRBJ2-7; 10 bases match TRBD1. CDR1 and CDR2 (germline): SGHNT, YYREEE (reference sequence). The CDR3 has 15 residues. J was trimmed by 6 bases and V by 1 base; bases with no gene match: 7. The CDR3 region has the DNA TGTGCCAGCAGCTTGACCGGGACAGGGGTAAGCGAGCAGTACTTC. Translated: CASSLTGTGVSEQYF. The entire variable domain, with the rest obtained from reference TRBV5-4 and TRBJ2-7, is as follows: ETGVTQSPTHLIKTRGQQVTLRCSSQSGHNTVSWYQQALGQGPQFIFQYYREEENGRGNFPPRFSGLQFPNYSSELNVNALELDDSALYLCASSLTGTGVSEQYFGPGTRLTVT.

The rearrangement links TRBV24-1 to TRBJ1-1, with a possible D match to TRBD1 (5 bases). This CDR3 is 13 amino acids long. V shed 0 bases and J shed 9 bases, with 10 bases lying between them. Germline V lookup: CDR1 KGHDR, CDR2 SFDVKD. This CDR3 reads CATSDLFTGKAFF. CDR3 nucleotides: TGTGCCACCAGTGATTTGTTTACAGGAAAAGCTTTCTTT.

The V and J genes are TRBV5-1 and TRBJ1-3, with D perhaps TRBD1 (5 bases). Trimming removed 3 bases at V and 8 bases at J, with 6 bases between. This CDR3 contains 11 residues. Germline V CDR1 and CDR2: SGHRS, YFSETQ. The CDR3: CASSSGDTIYF. In DNA, the CDR3 is TGCGCCAGCAGCTCGGGGGACACCATATATTTT.

This rearrangement joins TRBV9 to TRBJ1-3, with 9 bases that match TRBD1. The CDR3 runs 18 residues. Trimming cost V 7 bases and J 0 bases; bases outside gene matches: 14. Germline values: CDR1 SGDLS, CDR2 YYNGEE. This CDR3 reads CASRGQGPGGVSGNTIYF. The CDR3 DNA reads TGTGCCAGCCGGGGACAGGGCCCGGGGGGGGTCTCTGGAAACACCATATATTTT.

The chain carries TRBV7-2 and TRBJ1-1; D is possibly TRBD1 (5 bases). CDR1 is SGHTA and CDR2 is FQGNSA in the germline V gene. The CDR3 is made up of 16 amino acids. V lost 5 bases and J 6 bases, leaving 22 bases between the germline ends. The CDR3 here is CASSPPPHTGSAEAFF. CDR3 in DNA: TGTGCCAGCAGCCCACCCCCTCATACAGGTTCCGCTGAAGCTTTCTTT.

The rearrangement joins TRBV28 to TRBJ1-2; D is unresolved. Looked up from germline, CDR1 is MDHEN and CDR2 is SYDVKM. This CDR3 is built from 12 residues. V lost 6 bases and J lost 4, with 9 bases in between. The CDR3 spells CASRDRGYGYTF. The CDR3 region has the DNA TGTGCCAGCAGAGACCGCGGCTATGGCTACACCTTC.

Concerning this clone: The identical CDR3 is also encoded by other nucleotide sequences in the sample. This chain uses TRBV5-1 with TRBJ1-1; 8 nucleotides match TRBD1. This CDR3 is built from 14 residues. Germline CDR1 is SGHRS and CDR2 is YFSETQ. The junction had 4 bases not matched to a gene; V was cut back by 2 bases and J by 4 bases. This CDR3 reads CASSLGQGGTEAFF. The CDR3 nucleotides are TGCGCCAGCAGCTTAGGACAGGGAGGCACTGAAGCTTTCTTT.

In its sample, this clone was seen a few times. The V and J genes are TRBV5-1 and TRBJ2-7, with a possible D match to TRBD2 (6 bases). The CDR3 totals 15 residues. The germline CDR1 and CDR2 sequences are SGHRS and YFSETQ. V lost 1 base, J lost 0 bases, and 11 bases lay in between. CDR3 in amino acids: CASSLSGEASYEQYF. The CDR3 nucleotides read TGCGCCAGCAGCTTGTCGGGGGAGGCCTCCTACGAGCAGTACTTC.

A remark on this clone: The junction and the germline gene differ at one end; a read error may be behind it. The V call is TRBV10-3, the J call TRBJ1-1, with 7 bases that match TRBD1. Germline CDR1 reads ENHRY; CDR2 reads SYGVKD. The CDR3 spans 11 residues. CDR3 bases: TGTGCCGTCAGACAGGGAGGGACGGCTTTCTTT. Translation gives CAVRQGGTAFF.

This clone occurred many times. The chain is built from TRBV7-6 and TRBJ2-7; maybe TRBD1 (5 bases). The V gene's germline CDR1 is SGHVS and CDR2 FNYEAQ. V lost 8 bases and J lost 5, with 22 bases in between. The CDR3 runs 15 residues. CDR3: CASRSGIGARHEQYF. CDR3 DNA: TGTGCCAGCCGCTCAGGGATAGGGGCCAGGCACGAGCAGTACTTC.

The chain carries TRBV30 and TRBJ2-7, with TRBD2 as a possible D gene (5 bases). V shed 3 bases and J shed 2 bases, with 5 bases lying between them. CDR3 length: 11 residues. CDR1 and CDR2 (germline): GTSNPN, SVGIG (reference sequence). The CDR3 is CAWSGAYEQYF. The CDR3 DNA is TGTGCCTGGAGCGGGGCCTACGAGCAGTACTTC.

J is TRBJ2-3 and V is TRBV9; the D gene is possibly TRBD2 (7 bases). Trimming stripped 4 bases from V and 4 bases from J, with 13 bases between. Germline V gives CDR1 SGDLS, CDR2 YYNGEE. The CDR3 is made up of 14 amino acids. CDR3 amino acids: CASSPGGGPDTQYF. CDR3 DNA: TGTGCCAGCAGCCCGGGGGGCGGCCCAGATACGCAGTATTTT.

The chain joins TRBV6-5 to TRBJ1-1, with 8 positions matching TRBD1. After removal of 0 bases from V and 6 bases from J, the junction contained 6 bases not matched to a gene. This CDR3 is 15 amino acids long. Per the germline V gene, CDR1 is MNHEY and CDR2 is SVGAGI. The CDR3 region has the DNA TGTGCCAGCAGTTACTCTACCAGGGGGCGAGCTGAAGCTTTCTTT. Encoded protein: CASSYSTRGRAEAFF.